This TCR beta chain was sequenced for a study of blood T cell repertoires in COVID-19. With 3 bases clipped from V and 1 base from J, the junction kept 4 bases outside the gene matches. Germline CDR1 reads SGHNT; CDR2 reads YYREEE (reference sequence). The CDR3 runs 14 residues. Recovered Cohort 3 donors showed two negative PCRs, clearance, or symptom resolution. Repertoires were generated with immunoSEQ multiplex PCR, while TCRdb's copy carries only in-frame clones and drops some. This table has about 380,000 clones, over 75% appearing once. The chain combines TRBV5-4 with TRBJ2-7, with 7 bases identical to TRBD1. The sequenced sample was PBMCs or T cells enriched from blood (not recorded which). The sequence derives from a woman in her twenties or thirties who had recovered from COVID-19. The CDR3 region has the DNA TGTGCCAGCAGCTATGACAGGGCGTCCTACGAGCAGTACTTC. Its translation: CASSYDRASYEQYF.